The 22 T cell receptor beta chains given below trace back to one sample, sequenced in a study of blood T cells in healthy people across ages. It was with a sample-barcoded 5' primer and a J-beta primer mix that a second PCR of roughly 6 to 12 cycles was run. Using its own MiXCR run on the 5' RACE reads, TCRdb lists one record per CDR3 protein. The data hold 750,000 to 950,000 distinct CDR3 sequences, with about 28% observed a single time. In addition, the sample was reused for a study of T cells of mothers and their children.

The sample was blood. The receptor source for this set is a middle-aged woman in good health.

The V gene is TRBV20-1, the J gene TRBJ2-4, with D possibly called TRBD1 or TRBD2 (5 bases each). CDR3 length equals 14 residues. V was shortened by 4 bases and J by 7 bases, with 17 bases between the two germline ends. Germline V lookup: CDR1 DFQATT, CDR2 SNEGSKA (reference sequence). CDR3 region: CSATLTGWGNIQYF. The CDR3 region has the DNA TGCAGTGCTACCCTCACTGGTTGGGGGAACATTCAGTACTTC.

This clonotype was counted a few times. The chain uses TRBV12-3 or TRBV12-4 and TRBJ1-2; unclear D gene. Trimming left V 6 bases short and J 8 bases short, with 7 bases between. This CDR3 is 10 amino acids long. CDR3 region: CASRGAGYTF. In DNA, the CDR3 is TGTGCCAGCAGGGGCGCGGGCTACACCTTC.

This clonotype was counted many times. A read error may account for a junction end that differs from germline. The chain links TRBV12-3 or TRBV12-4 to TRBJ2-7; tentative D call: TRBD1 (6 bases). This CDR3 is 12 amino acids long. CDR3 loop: CASRDTNYEQYF. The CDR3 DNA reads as TGCGCCAGCCGGGACACGAACTACGAGCAGTACTTC.

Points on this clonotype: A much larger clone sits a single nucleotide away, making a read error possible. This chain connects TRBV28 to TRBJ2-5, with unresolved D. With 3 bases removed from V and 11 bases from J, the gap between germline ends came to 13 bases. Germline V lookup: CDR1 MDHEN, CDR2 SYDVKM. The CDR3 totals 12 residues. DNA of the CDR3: TGTGCCAGCAGTTTGTGGGTCTACAAGCAGTACTTC. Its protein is CASSLWVYKQYF.

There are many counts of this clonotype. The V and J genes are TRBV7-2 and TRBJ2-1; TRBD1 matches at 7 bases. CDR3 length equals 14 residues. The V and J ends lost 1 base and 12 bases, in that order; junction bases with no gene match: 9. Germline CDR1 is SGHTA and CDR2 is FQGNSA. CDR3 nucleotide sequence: TGTGCCAGCAGCTTAGATGGGACAGTGACTGTGCAGTTCTTC. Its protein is CASSLDGTVTVQFF.

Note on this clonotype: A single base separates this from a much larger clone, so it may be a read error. DNA for the CDR3: TGCAGTGCTATGGGGGGACGGAGGCATAATGAGCAGTACTTC. Translating gives CSAMGGRRHNEQYF. The rearrangement uses TRBV20-1 and TRBJ2-7; tentatively, D is TRBD2 (6 bases). V dropped 4 bases and J dropped 7 bases, with 20 bases sitting between them. Germline V CDR1 and CDR2: DFQATT, SNEGSKA (reference sequence). The CDR3 is 14 amino acids.

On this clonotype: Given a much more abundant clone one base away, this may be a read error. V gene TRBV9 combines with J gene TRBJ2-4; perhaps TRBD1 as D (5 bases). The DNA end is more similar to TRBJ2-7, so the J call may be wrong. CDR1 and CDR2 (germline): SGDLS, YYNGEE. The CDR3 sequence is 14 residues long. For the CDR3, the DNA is TGTGCCAGCAGCGTAGGGCCTCAGGGTGACGAGCAGTACTTC. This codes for CASSVGPQGDEQYF.

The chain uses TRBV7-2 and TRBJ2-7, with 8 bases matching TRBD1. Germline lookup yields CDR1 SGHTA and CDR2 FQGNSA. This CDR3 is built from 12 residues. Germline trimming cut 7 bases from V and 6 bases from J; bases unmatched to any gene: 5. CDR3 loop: CASTATGVEQYF. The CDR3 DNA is TGTGCCAGCACCGCGACAGGGGTCGAGCAGTACTTC. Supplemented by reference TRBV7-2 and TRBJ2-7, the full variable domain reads GAGVSQSPSNKVTEKGKDVELRCDPISGHTALYWYRQSLGQGLEFLIYFQGNSAPDKSGLPSDRFSAERTGGSVSTLTIQRTQQEDSAVYLCASTATGVEQYFGPGTRLTVT.

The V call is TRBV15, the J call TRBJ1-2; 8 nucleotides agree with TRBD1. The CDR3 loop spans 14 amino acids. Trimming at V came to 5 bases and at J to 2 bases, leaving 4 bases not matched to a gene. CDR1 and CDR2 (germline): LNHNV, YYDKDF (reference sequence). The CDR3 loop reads CATSVPGGNYGYTF. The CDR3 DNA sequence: TGTGCCACCAGCGTTCCAGGGGGCAACTATGGCTACACCTTC.

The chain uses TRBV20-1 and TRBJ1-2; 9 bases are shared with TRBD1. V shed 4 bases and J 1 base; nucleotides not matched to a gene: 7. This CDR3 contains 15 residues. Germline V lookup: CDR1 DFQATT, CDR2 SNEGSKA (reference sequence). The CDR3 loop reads CSAKPGQGVNYGYTF. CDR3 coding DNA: TGCAGTGCTAAACCGGGACAGGGAGTTAACTATGGCTACACCTTC.

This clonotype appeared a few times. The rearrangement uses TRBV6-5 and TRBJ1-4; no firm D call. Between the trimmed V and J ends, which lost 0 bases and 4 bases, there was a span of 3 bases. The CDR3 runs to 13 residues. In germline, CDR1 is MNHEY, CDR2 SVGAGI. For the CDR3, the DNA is TGTGCCAGCAGTTACTCTCATAATGAAAAACTGTTTTTT. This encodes CASSYSHNEKLFF.

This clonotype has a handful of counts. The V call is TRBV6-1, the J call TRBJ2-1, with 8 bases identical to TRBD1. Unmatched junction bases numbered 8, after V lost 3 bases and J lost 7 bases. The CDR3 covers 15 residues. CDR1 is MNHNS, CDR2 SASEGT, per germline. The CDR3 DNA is TGTGCCAGCAGTGAGACAGGGGCGCTTTGGAATGAGCAGTTCTTC. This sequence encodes CASSETGALWNEQFF.

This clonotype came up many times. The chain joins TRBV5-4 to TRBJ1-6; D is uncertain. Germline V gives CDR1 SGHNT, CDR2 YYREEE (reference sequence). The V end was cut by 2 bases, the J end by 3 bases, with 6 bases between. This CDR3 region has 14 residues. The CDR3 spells CASSLTDYNSPLHF. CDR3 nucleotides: TGTGCCAGCAGCTTAACAGACTATAATTCACCCCTCCACTTT.

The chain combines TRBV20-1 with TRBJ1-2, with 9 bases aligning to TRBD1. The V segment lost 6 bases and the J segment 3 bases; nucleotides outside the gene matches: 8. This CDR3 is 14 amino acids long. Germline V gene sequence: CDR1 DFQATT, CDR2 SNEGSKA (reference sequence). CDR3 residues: CSAEDRGDYYGYTF. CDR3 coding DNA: TGCAGTGCGGAAGACAGGGGGGATTACTATGGCTACACCTTC.

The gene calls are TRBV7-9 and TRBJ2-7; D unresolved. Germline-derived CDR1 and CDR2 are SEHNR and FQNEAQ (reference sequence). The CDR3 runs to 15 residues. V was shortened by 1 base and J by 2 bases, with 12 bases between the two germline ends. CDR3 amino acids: CASSLDGVPPYEQYF. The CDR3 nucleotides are TGTGCCAGCAGCTTAGACGGAGTACCCCCCTACGAGCAGTACTTC.

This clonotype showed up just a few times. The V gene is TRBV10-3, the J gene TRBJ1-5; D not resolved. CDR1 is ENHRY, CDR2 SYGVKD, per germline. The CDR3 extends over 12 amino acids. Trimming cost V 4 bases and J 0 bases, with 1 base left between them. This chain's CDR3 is CAISVSNQPQHF. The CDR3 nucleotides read TGTGCCATCAGTGTTAGCAATCAGCCCCAGCATTTT.

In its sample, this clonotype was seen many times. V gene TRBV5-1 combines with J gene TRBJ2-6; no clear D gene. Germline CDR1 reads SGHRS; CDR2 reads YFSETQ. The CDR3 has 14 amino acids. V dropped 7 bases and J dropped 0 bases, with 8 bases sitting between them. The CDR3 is CASGDRSGANVLTF. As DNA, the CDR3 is TGCGCCAGCGGTGACCGCTCTGGGGCCAACGTCCTGACTTTC.

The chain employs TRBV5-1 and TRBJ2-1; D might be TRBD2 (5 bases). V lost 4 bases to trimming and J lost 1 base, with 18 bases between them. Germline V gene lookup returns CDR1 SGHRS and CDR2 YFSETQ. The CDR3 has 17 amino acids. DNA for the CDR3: TGCGCCAGCAGCCCGGAGAGGGCAAGGAGGTCCTACAATGAGCAGTTCTTC. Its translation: CASSPERARRSYNEQFF. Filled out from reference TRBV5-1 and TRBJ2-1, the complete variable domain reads KAGVTQTPRYLIKTRGQQVTLSCSPISGHRSVSWYQQTPGQGLQFLFEYFSETQRNKGNFPGRFSGRQFSNSRSEMNVSTLELGDSALYLCASSPERARRSYNEQFFGPGTRLTVL.

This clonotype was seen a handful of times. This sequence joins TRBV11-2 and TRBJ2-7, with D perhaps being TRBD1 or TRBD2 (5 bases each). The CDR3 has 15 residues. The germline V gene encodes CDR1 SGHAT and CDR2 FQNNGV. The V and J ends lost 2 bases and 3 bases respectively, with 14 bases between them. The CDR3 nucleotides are TGTGCCAGCAGCTTATCCGGGACGCCGTACTACGAGCAGTACTTC. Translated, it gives CASSLSGTPYYEQYF.

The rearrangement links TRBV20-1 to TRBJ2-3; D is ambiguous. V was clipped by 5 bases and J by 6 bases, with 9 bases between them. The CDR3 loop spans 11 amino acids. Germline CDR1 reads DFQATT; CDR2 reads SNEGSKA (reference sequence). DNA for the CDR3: TGCAGTGCTCCATTGGGGGATACGCAGTATTTT. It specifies CSAPLGDTQYF.

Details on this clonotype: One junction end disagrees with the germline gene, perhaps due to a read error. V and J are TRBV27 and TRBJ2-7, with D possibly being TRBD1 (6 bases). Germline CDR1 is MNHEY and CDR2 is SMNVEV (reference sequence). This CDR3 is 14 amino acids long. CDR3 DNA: TGTACCAGCAGTTTACAGGGCTCCTACAATGAGCAGTACTTC. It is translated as CTSSLQGSYNEQYF.

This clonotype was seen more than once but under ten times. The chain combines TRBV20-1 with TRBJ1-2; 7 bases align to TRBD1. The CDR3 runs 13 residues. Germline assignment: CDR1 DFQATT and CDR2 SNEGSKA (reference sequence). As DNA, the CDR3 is TGCAGCGCCCCGACAGGGCCTGGGCAAGGCTACACCTTC. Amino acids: CSAPTGPGQGYTF.